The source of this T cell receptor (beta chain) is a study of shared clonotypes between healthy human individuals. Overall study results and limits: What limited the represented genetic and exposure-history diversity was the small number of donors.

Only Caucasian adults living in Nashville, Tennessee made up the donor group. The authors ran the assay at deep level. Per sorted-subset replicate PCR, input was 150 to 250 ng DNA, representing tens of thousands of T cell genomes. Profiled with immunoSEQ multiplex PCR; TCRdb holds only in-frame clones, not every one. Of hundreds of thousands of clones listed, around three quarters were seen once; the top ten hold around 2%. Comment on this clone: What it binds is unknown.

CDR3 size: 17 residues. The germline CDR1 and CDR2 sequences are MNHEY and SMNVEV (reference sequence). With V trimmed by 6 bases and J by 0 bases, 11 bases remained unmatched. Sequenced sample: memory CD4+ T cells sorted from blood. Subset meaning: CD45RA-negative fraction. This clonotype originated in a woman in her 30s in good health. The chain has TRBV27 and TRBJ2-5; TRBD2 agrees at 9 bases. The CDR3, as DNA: TGTGCCAGCAGCCAGAGGGGTCTAGCGGGGTACCAAGAGACCCAGTACTTC. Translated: CASSQRGLAGYQETQYF.